This T cell receptor (beta chain) was recorded in a study of T cell responses to AZD1222 COVID-19 vaccine. The germline V gene has CDR1 SGHTA and CDR2 FQGNSA. Unmatched junction bases numbered 3, after V lost 5 bases and J lost 3 bases. The CDR3 totals 15 residues. Only in-frame clones appear in the TCRdb table, and some are missing; sequencing was by immunoSEQ multiplex PCR. This sample carries about 190,000 clones, around 94% of them seen once, and the ten largest clones take 3.5% to 4%. Study outcomes and limitations: Most donors were white British and more were female, and clonal diversity was possibly underestimated. Researchers took repertoire samples only after the peak T cell response had come. The span of vaccine-associated CD4 TCRs extended across spike, with dominance at 160-218 and 743-854.

This clone was detected only once. The antigen is not known. The source material was peripheral blood, sampled 28 days after the second dose of the MenACWY control vaccine. The chain joins TRBV7-2 to TRBJ2-3, with 12 positions matching TRBD2. This TCR derives from an adult who received the MenACWY meningococcal vaccine as a control. CDR3 sequence reads: CASSPTSGRTDTQYF. In DNA, the CDR3 is TGTGCCAGCAGCCCCACTAGCGGGAGGACAGATACGCAGTATTTT.